This T cell receptor (beta chain) was found in a study of blood T cells in healthy people across ages. This CDR3 spans 13 amino acids. CDR1 and CDR2 (germline): DFQATT, SNEGSKA (reference sequence). V lost 1 base to trimming and J lost 7 bases; unmatched junction nucleotides: 3. Total RNA extracted from each sample amounted to at least 6 micrograms. With a J-beta primer mix and a sample-barcoded 5' primer, a second PCR ran about 7 to 12 cycles. TCRdb analysed the 5' RACE reads with MiXCR anew, one entry per CDR3 protein. There are about 800,000 distinct CDR3 sequences in the sample; over 45% occur only once, and roughly 20% lies in the top ten.

Sequencing was carried out using blood. This chain joins TRBV20-1 and TRBJ1-2, with TRBD1 identical over 10 bases. The clonotype comes from a man between 25 and 39 years old in good health. DNA for the CDR3: TGCAGTGCTAGAGTGGGGACAGGGGCTGGCTACACCTTC. Protein product: CSARVGTGAGYTF.